This T cell receptor beta chain stems from a study of blood T cell repertoires in COVID-19. Study-wide context: Whether acute or convalescent, the COVID-19 samples came from the United States, Italy and Spain. PBMCs, B-cell-depleted T cells, or T cells provided the cDNA or gDNA that made up the material.

Across 20 to 25 US areas, participants ranged in age from about 18 to 90 years. Cohort 3 recovery required two negative PCRs, clearance, or symptom resolution. Sequencing was performed with immunoSEQ multiplex PCR; in TCRdb, only in-frame clones are kept and a portion is missing. The sample carries approximately 500,000 clones, around nine tenths recorded once. The germline V gene encodes CDR1 SGHTA and CDR2 FQGNSA. The J segment lost 6 bases and the V segment lost 5 bases, leaving 9 bases of the junction unmatched. CDR3 length equals 15 residues. The receptor was derived from a middle-aged woman who had recovered from COVID-19. This chain links TRBV7-2 with TRBJ2-2; 7 nucleotides align to TRBD2. The material sequenced was PBMCs or T cells enriched from blood (not recorded which). The CDR3 DNA follows: TGTGCCAGCAGCCAAAATGTGGCGGGAGCCGGGGAGCTGTTTTTT. Its protein product is CASSQNVAGAGELFF.